Reported below is one TCR beta chain. The record originates from a study of control samples from healthy donors and cancer patients. The V and J ends lost 1 base and 7 bases respectively, with 5 bases between them. The CDR3 sequence is 12 residues long. CDR1 is MNHEY, CDR2 SMNVEV, per germline (reference sequence). Repertoires were generated with immunoSEQ multiplex PCR, while TCRdb's copy carries only in-frame clones and drops some. The sample contains 60,000 to 70,000 clones, approximately 88% of which appear only once. This clonotype originated in a woman aged 45-65 years with lung cancer. The specimen was PBMCs. The chain carries TRBV27 and TRBJ2-1; D is ambiguous. The CDR3 DNA sequence: TGTGCCAGCAGTTTATGGGGTAATGAGCAGTTCTTC. It yields the protein CASSLWGNEQFF.